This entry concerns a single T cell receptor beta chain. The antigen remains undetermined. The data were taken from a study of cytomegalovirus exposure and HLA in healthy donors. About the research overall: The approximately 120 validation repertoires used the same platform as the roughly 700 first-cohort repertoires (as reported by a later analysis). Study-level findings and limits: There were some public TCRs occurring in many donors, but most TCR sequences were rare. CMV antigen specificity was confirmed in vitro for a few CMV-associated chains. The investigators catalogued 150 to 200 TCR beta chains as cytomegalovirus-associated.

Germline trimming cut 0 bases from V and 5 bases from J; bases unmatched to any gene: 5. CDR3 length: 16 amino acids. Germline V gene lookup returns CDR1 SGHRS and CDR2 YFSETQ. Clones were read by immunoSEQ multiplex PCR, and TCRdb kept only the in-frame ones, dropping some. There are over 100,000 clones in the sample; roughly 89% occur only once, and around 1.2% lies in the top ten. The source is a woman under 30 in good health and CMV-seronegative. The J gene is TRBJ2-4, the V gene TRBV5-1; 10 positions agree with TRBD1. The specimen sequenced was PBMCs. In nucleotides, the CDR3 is TGCGCCAGCAGCTTGGGGGCCGGGACAGGGGAAAACATTCAGTACTTC. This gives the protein CASSLGAGTGENIQYF. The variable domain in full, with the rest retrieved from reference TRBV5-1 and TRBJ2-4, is KAGVTQTPRYLIKTRGQQVTLSCSPISGHRSVSWYQQTPGQGLQFLFEYFSETQRNKGNFPGRFSGRQFSNSRSEMNVSTLELGDSALYLCASSLGAGTGENIQYFGAGTRLSVL.